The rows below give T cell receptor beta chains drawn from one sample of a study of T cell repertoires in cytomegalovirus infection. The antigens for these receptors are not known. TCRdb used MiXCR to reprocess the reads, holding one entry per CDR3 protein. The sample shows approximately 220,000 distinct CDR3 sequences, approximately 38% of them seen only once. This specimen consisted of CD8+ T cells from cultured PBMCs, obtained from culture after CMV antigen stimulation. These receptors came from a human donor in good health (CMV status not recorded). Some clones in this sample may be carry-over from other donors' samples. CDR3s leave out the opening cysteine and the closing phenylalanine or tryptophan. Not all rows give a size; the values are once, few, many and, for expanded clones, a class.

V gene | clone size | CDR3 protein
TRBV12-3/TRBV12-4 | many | ASRLYDIGRRSYGYT
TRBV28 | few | ASQPLPDRDSYNEQF
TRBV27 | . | ASSLFPIDEEETQY
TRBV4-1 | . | ASSQVGGQTYEQY
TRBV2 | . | ASSEFRANNQPQH
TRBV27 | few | ASSLSPRGNYGYT
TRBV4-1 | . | ASSPVVDKPGEKLF
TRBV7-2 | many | ACSRGLALTDTQY
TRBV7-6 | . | ASSAGDTGELF
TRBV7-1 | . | ASSSTVGTSGGPTDMQY
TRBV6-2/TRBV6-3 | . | ATAASTDTQY